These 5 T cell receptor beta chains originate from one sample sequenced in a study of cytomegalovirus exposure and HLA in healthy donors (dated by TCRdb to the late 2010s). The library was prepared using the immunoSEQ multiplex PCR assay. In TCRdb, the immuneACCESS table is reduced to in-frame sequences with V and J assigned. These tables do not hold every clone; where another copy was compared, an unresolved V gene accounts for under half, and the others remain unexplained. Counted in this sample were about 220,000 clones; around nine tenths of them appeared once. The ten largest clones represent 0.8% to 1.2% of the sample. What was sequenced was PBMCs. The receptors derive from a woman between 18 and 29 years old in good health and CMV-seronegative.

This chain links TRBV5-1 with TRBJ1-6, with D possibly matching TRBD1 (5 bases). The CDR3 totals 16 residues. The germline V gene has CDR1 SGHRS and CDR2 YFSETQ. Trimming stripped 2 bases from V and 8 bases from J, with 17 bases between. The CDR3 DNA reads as TGCGCCAGCAGCTTAATGTGGGGCCCCCAGGATTCACCCCTCCACTTT. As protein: CASSLMWGPQDSPLHF.

The CDR3 protein is CASSPEASGRGYEQYF. The CDR3 DNA is TGTGCCAGCTCACCAGAGGCTAGCGGGAGGGGATACGAGCAGTACTTC. The chain links TRBV18 to TRBJ2-7; 12 nucleotides agree with TRBD2. CDR3 length equals 16 residues. Germline CDR1 is KGHSH and CDR2 is LQKENI. Trimming removed 2 bases from V and 4 bases from J; junction bases left unmatched: 6.

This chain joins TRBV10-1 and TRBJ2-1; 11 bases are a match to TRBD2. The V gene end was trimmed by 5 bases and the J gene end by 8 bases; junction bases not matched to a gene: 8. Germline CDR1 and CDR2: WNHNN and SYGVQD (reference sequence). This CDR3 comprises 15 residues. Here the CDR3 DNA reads TGCGCCAGCAGTCTGACTAGCGGGACGTTCGATGAGCAGTTCTTC. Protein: CASSLTSGTFDEQFF.

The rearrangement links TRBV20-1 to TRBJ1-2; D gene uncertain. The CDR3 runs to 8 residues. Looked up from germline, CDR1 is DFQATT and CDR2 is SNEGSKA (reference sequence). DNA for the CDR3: TGCAGGCCCGGGGGCTACACCTTC. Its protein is CRPGGYTF.

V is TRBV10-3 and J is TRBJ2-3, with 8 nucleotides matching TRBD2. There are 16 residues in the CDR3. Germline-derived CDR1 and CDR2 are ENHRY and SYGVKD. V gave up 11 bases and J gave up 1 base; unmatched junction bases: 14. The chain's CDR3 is CASQGRGLGGTDTQYF. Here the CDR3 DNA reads TGTGCCTCTCAGGGAAGGGGACTAGGGGGCACAGATACGCAGTATTTT.